The T cell receptor (beta chain) under discussion was sequenced for a study of T cell repertoires and HLA-DP antigens. Overall study: In vitro CD4+ alloreactivity was against HeLa-presented HLA-DP. Study-wide findings and caveats: Sorted CD137+ cells had clonality about 0.4 against both alloantigens, versus 0.035 to 0.05 pre-culture. Against one allele, clones undetected before culture averaged 36.3%; against the other, roughly 51%.

The table lists this clone with a few counts. Its antigen is as yet unknown. V was pared by 6 bases and J by 5 bases, with 8 bases between. CDR1 and CDR2 from the germline V gene are LNHNV and YYDKDF (reference sequence). CDR3 length: 12 residues. Method: immunoSEQ multiplex PCR; TCRdb's copy keeps in-frame clones and lacks some. The repertoire holds approximately 73,000 clones, with roughly 78% as singletons. Purity of the untouched CD4+ T cells was 95% to 98%. The sequence was collected from a man between 60 and 75 years old in good health and CMV-seronegative. The gene calls are TRBV15 and TRBJ1-5; no clear D. Material for sequencing was CD4+ T cells from PBMCs. CDR3 amino acids: CATRKRDQPQHF. The CDR3 coding sequence is TGTGCCACCAGAAAGAGGGATCAGCCCCAGCATTTT.